The entry that follows covers one T cell receptor (beta chain) sequence. The antigen remains unidentified. The entry originates in a study of cytomegalovirus exposure and HLA in healthy donors. Study conclusions and caveats: Using the classifier, cytomegalovirus status was reportedly diagnosed with high specificity and sensitivity. Only CMV serostatus was available as immune exposure information. The study listed under 200 cytomegalovirus-associated TCR beta chains.

Trimming at V came to 6 bases and at J to 2 bases, leaving 10 bases not matched to a gene. The CDR3 runs 15 residues. The germline gives CDR1 MNHNS, CDR2 SASEGT. Primers included in the PCR were 60 Vbeta and 13 Jbeta primers. Assay used: immunoSEQ multiplex PCR; TCRdb lists only in-frame clones, some missing. Of roughly 51,000 clones in the sample, about four fifths were seen once. Sequencing input: PBMCs. The genes are TRBV6-1 and TRBJ2-7; 7 bases are a match to TRBD2. This TCR was sampled from a boy younger than 18 in good health and CMV-seropositive. CDR3 sequence (DNA): TGTGCCAGCAGAGATTGGGCGGGGGAAACCTACGAGCAGTACTTC. Residues: CASRDWAGETYEQYF.